These T cell receptor beta chains were read from a single sample in a study of cytomegalovirus exposure and HLA in healthy donors. Measured with immunoSEQ multiplex PCR; TCRdb has only the in-frame clones, and not every one. The sample records some 200,000 clones, approximately 9.5% being singletons. Input material: PBMCs. The source of these receptors is a woman in her 30s in good health and CMV-seropositive. The CDR3 runs from the conserved cysteine through the conserved F or W. Fields, in order: V gene, J gene, CDR3 protein.

TRBV30	TRBJ2-5	CAWSVLAETQYF
TRBV11-2	TRBJ1-3	CASSLVVSGRTSGNTIYF
TRBV10-1	TRBJ1-4	CASSENAASEKLFF
TRBV2	TRBJ2-7	CASSEGLAGPWEQYF
TRBV6-5	TRBJ2-4	CASSWGQGRAKNIQYF
TRBV4-1	TRBJ2-3	CASSHPRGQGKSTDTQYF
TRBV6-5	TRBJ1-2	CASSYSRNYGYTF
TRBV5-6	-	CASSSGLHSYEQYF
TRBV29-1	TRBJ2-3	CSVEGADSTDTQYF
TRBV11-2	TRBJ2-7	CASSFIRTGEGEQYF
TRBV21-1	TRBJ2-7	CASNWYTGDYEQYF
TRBV5-4	TRBJ2-7	CASSLETSEQYF
TRBV2	TRBJ1-2	CASSRQGHSGGYTF
TRBV29-1	TRBJ2-7	CSATTSGTYEQYF
TRBV18	TRBJ2-3	CASSPRWGDTDTQYF
TRBV5-1	TRBJ2-7	CASSLASGLAGGYEQYF
TRBV7-9	TRBJ1-3	CASGEGEYSGNTIYF
TRBV7-9	TRBJ1-1	CASSTLTGGNTEAFF
TRBV6-1	TRBJ2-7	CASSLTGLVSHEQYF
TRBV19	TRBJ2-2	CASSNQGHLFGELFF
TRBV5-4	TRBJ2-3	CASSRQGARSDTQYF
TRBV6-6	TRBJ2-7	CASRPFSGDSYEQYF
TRBV19	TRBJ2-7	CASSPVAGGSEQYF
TRBV25-1	TRBJ1-4	CASRQDSQKLFF
TRBV14	TRBJ2-7	CASSQDGGFYYEQYF
TRBV7-9	TRBJ1-1	CASSPNLNTEAFF
TRBV7-7	TRBJ2-5	CASSLLASIAQETQYF
TRBV2	TRBJ2-1	CASSETGARDNEQFF
TRBV11-2	TRBJ2-5	CASSRSGSGEQYF
TRBV7-9	TRBJ1-2	CASTVNYGYTF
TRBV11-2	TRBJ2-2	CASSLAMRETGELFF
TRBV6-1	TRBJ1-2	CASSEARQSYYGYTF
TRBV7-2	TRBJ1-5	CASSTGGYQPQHF
TRBV5-1	TRBJ2-7	CASSLARSSGGLSYEQYF
TRBV29-1	TRBJ2-7	CSVGGDRGYLYEQYF
TRBV6-5	TRBJ1-2	CASSYGPGSGGYTF
TRBV6-5	TRBJ2-7	CASSYSSGRSYEQYF
TRBV7-9	TRBJ1-6	CASSLGTGGSPLHF
TRBV27	TRBJ2-5	CASSPSGGSRETQYF
TRBV4-1	TRBJ1-1	CASSRGQGGLRITEAFF
TRBV4-1	TRBJ1-3	CASSQDLTIYF
TRBV25-1	TRBJ2-7	CASGQGFTYEQYF
TRBV9	TRBJ2-2	CASSDGTSGRGELFF
TRBV5-6	TRBJ1-2	CASSLNENRYGYTF
TRBV27	TRBJ1-5	CASSSTGGGNQPQHF